This T cell receptor beta chain was sequenced for a study of control samples from healthy donors and cancer patients. Some clones are missing from TCRdb's copy, which holds only in-frame ones; the method was immunoSEQ multiplex PCR. The table has under 30,000 clones, around 79% seen once. This CDR3 has 15 residues. Germline CDR1 and CDR2: KGHSH and LQKENI. Trimming took 3 bases from V and 3 from J, leaving 14 bases between them. This chain links TRBV18 with TRBJ2-5, with D perhaps being TRBD1 or TRBD2 (5 bases each). This clonotype was sampled from a man in his sixties with head and neck cancer. The sample consisted of PBMCs. The CDR3, as DNA: TGTGCCAGCTCACCCAATCCCGGGACGGAAGAGACCCAGTACTTC. The encoded protein is CASSPNPGTEETQYF.